What follows is one TCR beta chain and its context. Trimming took 0 bases from V and 7 from J, leaving 10 bases between them. The CDR3 totals 14 residues. Germline V gives CDR1 MNHEY, CDR2 SVGEGT. TCRdb's copy holds only in-frame clones and misses some; the assay was immunoSEQ multiplex PCR. Among more than 150,000 clones listed, about four fifths were seen once. This sample is part of a study of blood T cell repertoires in COVID-19. The TCR sequence derives from a woman older than 75 with COVID-19, enrolled during active disease. Sequenced sample: peripheral blood. This chain uses TRBV6-2 or TRBV6-3 with TRBJ1-5; no definite D call. The CDR3 DNA is TGTGCCAGCAGTTACTCGAGTGGGAGGCAGCCCCAGCATTTT. It is translated as CASSYSSGRQPQHF.